The 7 T cell receptor beta chains in this list originate from one sample, sequenced in a study of T cell responses to AZD1222 COVID-19 vaccine. Assay: immunoSEQ multiplex PCR; the TCRdb copy retains only in-frame clones and omits some. The repertoire consists of roughly 140,000 clones, with around nine tenths occurring once and the leading ten covering about 5%. Sequencing was performed on peripheral blood, taken on day 0 of AZD1222 vaccination. The receptors here all came from an adult in good health.

The chain uses TRBV4-1 and TRBJ2-3, with TRBD2 matching 9 bases. This CDR3 has 19 amino acids. The junction had 14 bases not matched to a gene; V was cut back by 4 bases and J by 0 bases. Germline lookup yields CDR1 MGHRA and CDR2 YSYEKL. Here the CDR3 reads CASSLLLRAGGLSTDTQYF. DNA for the CDR3: TGCGCCAGCAGCCTCCTTTTGCGCGCGGGAGGGTTAAGCACAGATACGCAGTATTTT.

V usage is TRBV3-1 (or the pseudogene TRBV3-2) and J usage is TRBJ2-3; 8 nucleotides align to TRBD2. The junction had 7 bases not matched to a gene; V was cut back by 0 bases and J by 2 bases. The CDR3 sequence is 17 residues long. The germline CDR1 and CDR2 sequences are LGHDT and YNNKEL (reference sequence). CDR3: CASSQEGAGEVTDTQYF. The DNA for the CDR3 is TGTGCCAGCAGCCAAGAAGGAGCGGGAGAGGTCACAGATACGCAGTATTTT.

The rearrangement joins TRBV5-5 to TRBJ1-2; possibly TRBD1 for D (6 bases). Germline values: CDR1 SGHKS, CDR2 YYEKEE (reference sequence). V lost 0 bases to trimming and J lost 6 bases, with 12 bases between them. CDR3 size: 14 residues. CDR3 region: CASSLVYGGDGYTF. CDR3 coding DNA: TGTGCCAGCAGCTTGGTATATGGGGGCGATGGCTACACCTTC. The full variable domain, rest sourced from reference TRBV5-5 and TRBJ1-2, is DAGVTQSPTHLIKTRGQQVTLRCSPISGHKSVSWYQQVLGQGPQFIFQYYEKEERGRGNFPDRFSARQFPNYSSELNVNALLLGDSALYLCASSLVYGGDGYTFGSGTRLTVV.

V usage is TRBV28 and J usage is TRBJ1-5; D is undetermined. V lost 3 bases and J 9 bases, leaving 15 bases between the germline ends. Per the germline V gene, CDR1 is MDHEN and CDR2 is SYDVKM. The CDR3 length is 14 residues. CDR3 in amino acids: CASSFNPGLMPQHF. The CDR3, as DNA: TGTGCCAGCAGTTTTAACCCCGGGTTAATGCCCCAGCATTTT. Looking up the rest from reference TRBV28 and TRBJ1-5 gives the full variable domain: DVKVTQSSRYLVKRTGEKVFLECVQDMDHENMFWYRQDPGLGLRLIYFSYDVKMKEKGDIPEGYSVSREKKERFSLILESASTNQTSMYLCASSFNPGLMPQHFGDGTRLSIL.

This clone occurred a few times. The rearrangement uses TRBV7-9 and TRBJ2-1; TRBD2 aligns across 7 bases. The germline V gene encodes CDR1 SEHNR and CDR2 FQNEAQ (reference sequence). V was pared by 7 bases and J by 2 bases, with 8 bases of the junction left unmatched. This CDR3 has 15 amino acids. CDR3 bases: TGTGCCAGCACCTACGGGGCGGGGGCCTACAATGAGCAGTTCTTC. It codes for CASTYGAGAYNEQFF.

This clone was found once. The rearrangement uses TRBV19 and TRBJ2-3, with a tentative D call TRBD1 (6 bases). The length of the CDR3 is 14 residues. Germline V gene sequence: CDR1 LNHDA, CDR2 SQIVND (reference sequence). Trimming shortened V by 5 bases and J by 0 bases, and 9 bases separated the two germline ends. CDR3 region: CASSLGQSTDTQYF. The CDR3 coding sequence is TGTGCCAGTAGTCTAGGACAGAGCACAGATACGCAGTATTTT.

The chain combines TRBV6-2 or TRBV6-3 with TRBJ1-1; TRBD1 matches 7 bases. The V and J ends lost 2 bases and 1 base, in that order; junction bases with no gene match: 10. CDR3 length: 17 residues. Germline V gene lookup returns CDR1 MNHEY and CDR2 SVGEGT. Here the CDR3 reads CASSYVTGKPTNTEAFF. The CDR3 nucleotides read TGTGCCAGCAGTTACGTGACAGGGAAACCGACGAACACTGAAGCTTTCTTT.